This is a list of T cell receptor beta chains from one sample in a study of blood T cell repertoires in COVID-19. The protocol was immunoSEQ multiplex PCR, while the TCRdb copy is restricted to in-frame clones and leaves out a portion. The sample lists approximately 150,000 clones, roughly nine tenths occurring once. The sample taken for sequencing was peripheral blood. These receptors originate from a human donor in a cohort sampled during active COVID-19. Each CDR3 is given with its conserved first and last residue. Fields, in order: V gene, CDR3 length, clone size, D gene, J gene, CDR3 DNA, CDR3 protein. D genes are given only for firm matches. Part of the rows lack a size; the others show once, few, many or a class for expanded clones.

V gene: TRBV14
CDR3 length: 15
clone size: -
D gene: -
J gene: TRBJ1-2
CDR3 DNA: TGTGCCAGCAGCCAAGAAGGGGCGGTCTGGTATGGCTACACCTTC
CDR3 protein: CASSQEGAVWYGYTF

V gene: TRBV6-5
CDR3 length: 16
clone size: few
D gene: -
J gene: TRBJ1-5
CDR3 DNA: TGTGCCAGCAGTTACACTATGGACAGTTCCTTCCAGCCCCAGCATTTT
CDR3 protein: CASSYTMDSSFQPQHF

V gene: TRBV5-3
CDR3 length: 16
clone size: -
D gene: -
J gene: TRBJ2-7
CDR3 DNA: TGTGCCAGAAGAGGCTTACAGGCGCCACTTACCTACGAGCAGTACTTC
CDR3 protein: CARRGLQAPLTYEQYF

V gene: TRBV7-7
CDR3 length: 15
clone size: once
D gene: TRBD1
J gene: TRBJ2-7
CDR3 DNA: TGTGCCAGCAGCTTAGGCCAGGGGGCCCACTACGAGCAGTACTTC
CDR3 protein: CASSLGQGAHYEQYF

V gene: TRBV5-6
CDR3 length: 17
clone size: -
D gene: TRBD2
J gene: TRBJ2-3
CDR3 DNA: TGTGCCAGCAGCTTGGAAACTAGCGGGAGGGACACAGATACGCAGTATTTT
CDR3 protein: CASSLETSGRDTDTQYF

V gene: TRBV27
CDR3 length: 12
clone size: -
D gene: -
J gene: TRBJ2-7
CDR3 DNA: TGTGCCAGCAGTGTAAGGGGGAGAGAGCAGTACTTC
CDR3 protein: CASSVRGREQYF

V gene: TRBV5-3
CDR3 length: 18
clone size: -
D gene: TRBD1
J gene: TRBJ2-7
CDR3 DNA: TGTGCCAGAAGCTTGTGCCGACTTGGTCGTGGCAGGGGGCACGAGCAGTACTTC
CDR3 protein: CARSLCRLGRGRGHEQYF

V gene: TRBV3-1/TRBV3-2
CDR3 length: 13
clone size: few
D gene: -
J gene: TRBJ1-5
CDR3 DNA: TGTGCCAGCAGCCAAGTGGGGGCTCAGCCCCAGCATTTT
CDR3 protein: CASSQVGAQPQHF

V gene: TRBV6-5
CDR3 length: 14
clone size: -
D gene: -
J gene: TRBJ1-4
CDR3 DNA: TGTGCCAGCAGTTACAGGCCAAGCGGTGAAAAACTGTTTTTT
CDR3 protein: CASSYRPSGEKLFF

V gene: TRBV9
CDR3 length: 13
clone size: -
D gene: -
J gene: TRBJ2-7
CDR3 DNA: TGTGCCAGCAGCGGGGTTTTGGGGGGCGAGCAGTACTTC
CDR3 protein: CASSGVLGGEQYF

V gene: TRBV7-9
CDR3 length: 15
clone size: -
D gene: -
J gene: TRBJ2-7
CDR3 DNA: TGTGCCAGCAGCTCCCCCGACAGGGGAGGGTACGAGCAGTACTTC
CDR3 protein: CASSSPDRGGYEQYF

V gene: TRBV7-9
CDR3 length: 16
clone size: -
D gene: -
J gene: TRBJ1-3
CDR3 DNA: TGTGCCAGCAGCTGGCTGGGCAGGCAGTCTGGAAACACCATATATTTT
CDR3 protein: CASSWLGRQSGNTIYF

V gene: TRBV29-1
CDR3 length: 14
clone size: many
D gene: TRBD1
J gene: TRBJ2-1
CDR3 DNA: TGCAGCATCATTGGGACAGAGTCCTACAATGAGCAGTTCTTC
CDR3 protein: CSIIGTESYNEQFF

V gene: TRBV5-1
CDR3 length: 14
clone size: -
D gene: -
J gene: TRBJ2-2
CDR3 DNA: TGCGCCAGCAGCTCCGGGACTCTAGCGGGGGAGCTGTTTTTT
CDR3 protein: CASSSGTLAGELFF

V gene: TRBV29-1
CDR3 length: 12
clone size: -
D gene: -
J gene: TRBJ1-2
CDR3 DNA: TGCAGCGTGGGAGTAGATAACTATGGCTACACCTTC
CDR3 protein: CSVGVDNYGYTF

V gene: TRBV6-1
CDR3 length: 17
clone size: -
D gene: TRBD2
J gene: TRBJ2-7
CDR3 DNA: TGTGCCAGCAGTGAAGCATTAGCGGGAGGCCCCTACTACGAGCAGTACTTC
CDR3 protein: CASSEALAGGPYYEQYF

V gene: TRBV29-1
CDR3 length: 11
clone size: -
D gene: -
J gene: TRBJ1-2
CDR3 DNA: TGCAGCGTTGAAGAGGGAGATGGCTACACCTTC
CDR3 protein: CSVEEGDGYTF

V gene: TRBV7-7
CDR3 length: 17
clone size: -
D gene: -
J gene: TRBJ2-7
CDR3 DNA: TGTGCTAGCAGCTTACCTAGGGTTGGGAGTACCATCTACGAGCAGTACTTC
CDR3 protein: CASSLPRVGSTIYEQYF

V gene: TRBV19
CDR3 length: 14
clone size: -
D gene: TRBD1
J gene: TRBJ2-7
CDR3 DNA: TGTGCCAGTAGTACCCGACAGGGCGGCTACGAGCAGTACTTC
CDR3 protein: CASSTRQGGYEQYF

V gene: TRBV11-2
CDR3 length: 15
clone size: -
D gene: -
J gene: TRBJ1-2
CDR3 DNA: TGTGCCAGCATCAACCTAGCAGGGGTAGGAGGTGGCTACACCTTC
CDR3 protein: CASINLAGVGGGYTF

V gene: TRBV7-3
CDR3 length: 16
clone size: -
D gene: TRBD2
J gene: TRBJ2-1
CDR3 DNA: TGTGCCAGCAGCTTCTCAATAGCGGGAGGTTACAATGAGCAGTTCTTC
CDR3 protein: CASSFSIAGGYNEQFF

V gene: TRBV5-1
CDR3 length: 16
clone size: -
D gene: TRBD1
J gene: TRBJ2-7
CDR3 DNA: TGCGCCAGCAGTGGAGTGGAGAGAGGGGGCGGTTACGAGCAGTACTTC
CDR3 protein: CASSGVERGGGYEQYF

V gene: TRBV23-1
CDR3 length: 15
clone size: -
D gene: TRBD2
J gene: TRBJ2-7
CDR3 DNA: TGCGCCAGCAGTCCTAGGGAGGGTCCTTCCTACGAGCAGTACTTC
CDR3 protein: CASSPREGPSYEQYF

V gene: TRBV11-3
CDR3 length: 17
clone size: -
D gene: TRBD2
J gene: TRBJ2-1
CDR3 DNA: TGTGCCAGCAGCTTAAAGGGGACTAGCGGGGGGGCCTATGAGCAGTTCTTC
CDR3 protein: CASSLKGTSGGAYEQFF

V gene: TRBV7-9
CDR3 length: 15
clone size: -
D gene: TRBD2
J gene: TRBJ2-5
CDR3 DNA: TGTGCCAGCAGCTTAGAGGGAGGGCCCCAAGAGACCCAGTACTTC
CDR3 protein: CASSLEGGPQETQYF

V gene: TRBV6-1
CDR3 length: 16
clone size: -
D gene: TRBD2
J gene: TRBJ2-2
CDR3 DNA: TGTGCCAGCAGTGCCCCCAGCGGGGGTACCACCGGGGAGCTGTTTTTT
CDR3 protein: CASSAPSGGTTGELFF

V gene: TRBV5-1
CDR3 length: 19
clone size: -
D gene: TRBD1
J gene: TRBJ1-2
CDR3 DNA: TGCGCCAGCAGCGGAGGTCGGGGACAGGGCTTTGTGAGTAACTATGGCTACACCTTC
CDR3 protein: CASSGGRGQGFVSNYGYTF

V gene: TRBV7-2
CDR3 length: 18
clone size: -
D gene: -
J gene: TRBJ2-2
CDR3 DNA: TGTGCCAGCAGCCTTGACGGCGGGCTAGCAGTTTTAATCGGGGAGCTGTTTTTT
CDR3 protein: CASSLDGGLAVLIGELFF

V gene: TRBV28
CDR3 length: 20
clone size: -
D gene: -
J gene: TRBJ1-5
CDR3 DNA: TGTGCCAGCAGTTTAGGGGATAGGGGCGGAACAGTTTATAGCAATCAGCCCCAGCATTTT
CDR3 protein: CASSLGDRGGTVYSNQPQHF

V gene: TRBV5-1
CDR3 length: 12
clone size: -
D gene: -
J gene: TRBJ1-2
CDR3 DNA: TGCGCCAGCAGCTTTGGCAACTATGGCTACACCTTC
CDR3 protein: CASSFGNYGYTF

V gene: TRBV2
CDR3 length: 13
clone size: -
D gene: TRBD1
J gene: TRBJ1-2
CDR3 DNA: TGTGCCAGCACCGGACAGGGCCACTATGGCTACACCTTC
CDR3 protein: CASTGQGHYGYTF

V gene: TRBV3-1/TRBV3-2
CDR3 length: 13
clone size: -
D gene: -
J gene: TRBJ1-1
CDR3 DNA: TGTGCCAGCAGCCAAGGGGGCCGCACTGAAGCTTTCTTT
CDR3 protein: CASSQGGRTEAFF

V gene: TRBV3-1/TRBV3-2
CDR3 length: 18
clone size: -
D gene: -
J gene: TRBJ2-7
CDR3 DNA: TGTGCCAGCAGCCAAGGTCTCTGGGGAGGCGGGGCGTCCTACGAGCAGTACTTC
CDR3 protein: CASSQGLWGGGASYEQYF

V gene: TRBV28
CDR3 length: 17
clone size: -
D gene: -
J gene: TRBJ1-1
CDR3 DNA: TGTGCCAGCAGTTTATTCTTCCGTCGCAGGGATAACACTGAAGCTTTCTTT
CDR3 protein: CASSLFFRRRDNTEAFF

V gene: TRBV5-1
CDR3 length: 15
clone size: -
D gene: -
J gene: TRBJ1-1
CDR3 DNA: TGCGCCAGCAGCTTGGGTGTACAGGGCAACACTGAAGCTTTCTTT
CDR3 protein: CASSLGVQGNTEAFF

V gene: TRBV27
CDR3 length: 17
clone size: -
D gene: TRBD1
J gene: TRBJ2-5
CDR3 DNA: TGTGCCAGCAGGACCTTCGCGGACAGGGGAGTTCTAGAGACCCAGTACTTC
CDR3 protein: CASRTFADRGVLETQYF

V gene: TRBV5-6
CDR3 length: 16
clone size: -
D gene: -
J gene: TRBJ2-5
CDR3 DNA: TGTGCCAGCAGCTTGGCGGGGGTTGGGATCCAAGAGACCCAGTACTTC
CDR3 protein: CASSLAGVGIQETQYF

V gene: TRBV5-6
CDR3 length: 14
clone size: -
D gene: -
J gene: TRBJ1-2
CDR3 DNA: TGTGCCAGCAGCCCTGGGCACAGCCCCTATGGCTACACCTTC
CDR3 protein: CASSPGHSPYGYTF

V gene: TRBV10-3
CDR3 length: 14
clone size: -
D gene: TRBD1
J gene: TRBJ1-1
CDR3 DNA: TGTGCCATCAGTATGGACAGGACGGGGACTGAAGCTTTCTTT
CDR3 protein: CAISMDRTGTEAFF

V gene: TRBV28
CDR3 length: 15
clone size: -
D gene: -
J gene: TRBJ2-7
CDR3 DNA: TGTGCCAGCAGTTTGGGGCAGCCTCTCTCCTACGAGCAGTACTTC
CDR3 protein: CASSLGQPLSYEQYF

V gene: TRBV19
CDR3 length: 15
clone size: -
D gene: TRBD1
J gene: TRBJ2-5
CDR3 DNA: TGTGCCAGTAGCTCACGGGACAGGGGGACGGAGACCCAGTACTTC
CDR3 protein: CASSSRDRGTETQYF

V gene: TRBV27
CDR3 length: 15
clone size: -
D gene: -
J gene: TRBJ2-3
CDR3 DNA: TGTGCCAGCAGTTTTGCGGGATCTAGCACAGATACGCAGTATTTT
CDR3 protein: CASSFAGSSTDTQYF

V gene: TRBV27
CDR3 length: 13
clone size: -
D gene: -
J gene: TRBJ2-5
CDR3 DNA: TGTGCCAGCAGTTCGGACAGTCAAGAGACCCAGTACTTC
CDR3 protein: CASSSDSQETQYF